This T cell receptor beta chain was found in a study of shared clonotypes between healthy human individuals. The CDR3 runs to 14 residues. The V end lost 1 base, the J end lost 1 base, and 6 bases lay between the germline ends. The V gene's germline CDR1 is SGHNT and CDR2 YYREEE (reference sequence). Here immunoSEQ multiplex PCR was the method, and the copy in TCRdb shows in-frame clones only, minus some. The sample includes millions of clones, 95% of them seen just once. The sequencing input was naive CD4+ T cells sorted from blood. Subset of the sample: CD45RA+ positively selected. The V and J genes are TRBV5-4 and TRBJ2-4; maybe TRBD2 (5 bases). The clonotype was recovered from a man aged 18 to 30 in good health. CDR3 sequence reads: CASSLWEAKNIQYF. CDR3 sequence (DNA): TGTGCCAGCAGCTTGTGGGAGGCCAAAAACATTCAGTACTTC.